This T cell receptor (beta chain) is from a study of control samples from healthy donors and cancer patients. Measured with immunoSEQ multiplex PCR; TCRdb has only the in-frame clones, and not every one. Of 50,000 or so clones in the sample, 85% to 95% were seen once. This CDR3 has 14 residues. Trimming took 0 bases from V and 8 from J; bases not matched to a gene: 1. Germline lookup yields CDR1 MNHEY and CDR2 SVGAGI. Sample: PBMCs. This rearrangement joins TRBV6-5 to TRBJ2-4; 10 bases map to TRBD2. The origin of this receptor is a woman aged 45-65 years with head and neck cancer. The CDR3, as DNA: TGTGCCAGCAGTTACTCTGGGACTAGCGACATTCAGTACTTC. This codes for CASSYSGTSDIQYF.